This T cell receptor (beta chain) was sequenced for a study of blood T cell repertoires in COVID-19. How the authors handled the data: Estimated nucleated cell counts came from reference gene primer amplification. The table came from immunoSEQ multiplex PCR; TCRdb's copy has only in-frame clones and leaves some out. V, J and clone size were drawn from that table, and D and trimming were deduced from the DNA. Of 130,000 or so clones listed, around four fifths are singletons. Germline V CDR1 and CDR2: LGHNA, YSLEER. The trim removed 3 bases at V and 3 bases at J, leaving 7 bases unmatched. This CDR3 contains 17 residues.

The sample consisted of peripheral blood. The clonotype was recovered from a human donor in a cohort sampled during active COVID-19. The chain couples TRBV4-3 to TRBJ2-2; TRBD2 aligns across 10 bases. CDR3 nucleotides: TGCGCCAGCAGCCACAATCTAGCGGGAGTCGACACCGGGGAGCTGTTTTTT. The encoded protein is CASSHNLAGVDTGELFF.